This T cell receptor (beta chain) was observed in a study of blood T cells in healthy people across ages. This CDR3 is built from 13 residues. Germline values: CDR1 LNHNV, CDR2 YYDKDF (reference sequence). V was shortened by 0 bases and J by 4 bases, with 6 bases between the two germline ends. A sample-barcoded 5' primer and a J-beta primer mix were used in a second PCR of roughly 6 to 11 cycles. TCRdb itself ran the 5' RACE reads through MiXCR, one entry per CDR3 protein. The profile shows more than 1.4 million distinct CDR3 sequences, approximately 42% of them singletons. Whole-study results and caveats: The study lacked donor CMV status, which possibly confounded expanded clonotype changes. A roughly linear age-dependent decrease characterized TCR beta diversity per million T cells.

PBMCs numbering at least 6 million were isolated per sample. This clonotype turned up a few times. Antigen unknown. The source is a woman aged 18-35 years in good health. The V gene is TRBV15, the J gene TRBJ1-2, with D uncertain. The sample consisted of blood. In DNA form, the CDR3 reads TGTGCCACCAGCAGAGACAGGCTCTATGGCTACACCTTC. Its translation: CATSRDRLYGYTF.